What follows describes a single TCR beta chain. Antigen specificity is unknown. Clones were read by immunoSEQ multiplex PCR, and TCRdb kept only the in-frame ones, dropping some. This repertoire shows some 190,000 clones, 85% to 95% found once; its top ten account for around 1.9%. This sample is drawn from a study of T cell responses to AZD1222 COVID-19 vaccine. Study-wide findings and caveats: Donors in the cohort were predominantly white British and more often female, and clonal diversity was possibly underestimated. Just 5 to 7 people given AZD1222 tested seropositive at baseline. Breadth and depth of Spike-specific TCRs rose after two AZD1222 doses.

This TCR derives from an adult who received the AZD1222 COVID-19 vaccine. Here the sequenced sample was peripheral blood, taken 28 days after the second AZD1222 dose.

The CDR3 loop is CASSLSPGNNQPQHF. CDR3 DNA: TGTGCCAGCAGCTTGTCCCCGGGGAACAATCAGCCCCAGCATTTT. This chain joins TRBV5-4 and TRBJ1-5; D gene uncertain. Per the germline V gene, CDR1 is SGHNT and CDR2 is YYREEE (reference sequence). This CDR3 has 15 residues. Trimming shortened V by 1 base and J by 3 bases, and 11 bases separated the two germline ends.